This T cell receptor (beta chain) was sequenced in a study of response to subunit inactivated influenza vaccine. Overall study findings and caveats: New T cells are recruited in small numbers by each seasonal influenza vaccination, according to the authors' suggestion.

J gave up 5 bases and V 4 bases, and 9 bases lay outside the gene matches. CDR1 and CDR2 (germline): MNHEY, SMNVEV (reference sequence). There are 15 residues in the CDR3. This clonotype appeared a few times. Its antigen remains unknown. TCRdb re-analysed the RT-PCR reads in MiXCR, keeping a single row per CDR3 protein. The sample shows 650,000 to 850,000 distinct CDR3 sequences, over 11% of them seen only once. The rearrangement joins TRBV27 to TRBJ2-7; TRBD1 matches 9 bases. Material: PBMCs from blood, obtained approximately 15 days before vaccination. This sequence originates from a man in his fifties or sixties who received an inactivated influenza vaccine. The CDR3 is CASSSPGTGIHEQYF. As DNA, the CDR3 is TGTGCCAGCAGTTCCCCCGGGACAGGGATTCACGAGCAGTACTTC.